This TCR beta chain emerged from a study of T cells in Graves' hyperthyroidism and ophthalmopathy. From RNA transcripts, TCR beta CDR3 regions were amplified. HTBI primers were the set used in a first-round RT-PCR of the TCR CDR3. TCRdb processed the multiplex PCR reads anew with MiXCR; each CDR3 protein has one entry. This table holds roughly 170,000 distinct CDR3 sequences, just under 9.5% found once. The germline V and J ends were trimmed by 0 bases and 3 bases, with 14 bases remaining between them. The germline V gene encodes CDR1 LNHNV and CDR2 YYDKDF (reference sequence). This CDR3 comprises 16 residues. This clonotype was found many times.

Sequencing was performed on blood. The clonotype comes from a woman aged 18-29 years with Graves' hyperthyroidism that later progressed to Graves' ophthalmopathy. V and J are TRBV15 and TRBJ1-1; TRBD1 might be the D (5 bases). CDR3 amino acids: CATSRDPPGGYTEAFF. The CDR3 DNA reads TGTGCCACCAGCAGAGACCCCCCCGGGGGTTACACTGAAGCTTTCTTT.